A single sample is the source of the 8 T cell receptor beta chains below, sequenced in a study of blood T cell repertoires in COVID-19. The data were produced by immunoSEQ multiplex PCR, yet TCRdb's version contains in-frame clones alone and is incomplete. Counted here are roughly 300,000 clones, more than 70% occurring once; the ten biggest clones make up 1.2%. Input material: peripheral blood. These receptors all come from a woman aged 45-60 years with acute or convalescent COVID-19.

In DNA, the CDR3 is TGTGCCAGCAGCCTCGGACAGGGCTCCTACAATGAGCAGTTCTTC. Amino acids: CASSLGQGSYNEQFF. The rearrangement uses TRBV6-6 and TRBJ2-1; the match to TRBD1 covers 8 bases. The J segment lost 0 bases and the V segment lost 6 bases, leaving 4 bases of the junction unmatched. This CDR3 comprises 15 residues. Germline V CDR1 and CDR2: MNHNY, SVGAGI (reference sequence).

The chain links TRBV30 to TRBJ1-4, with 7 nucleotides matching TRBD1. Germline-derived CDR1 and CDR2 are GTSNPN and SVGIG (reference sequence). Trimming at V came to 0 bases and at J to 7 bases, leaving 5 bases not matched to a gene. This CDR3 region has 14 residues. For the CDR3, the DNA is TGTGCCTGGAGTGTGGGCAGGGGGTCTGAAAAACTGTTTTTT. Amino acids: CAWSVGRGSEKLFF. Full variable domain (remainder filled in from reference TRBV30 and TRBJ1-4): SQTIHQWPATLVQPVGSPLSLECTVEGTSNPNLYWYRQAAGRGLQLLFYSVGIGQISSEVPQNLSASRPQDRQFILSSKKLLLSDSGFYLCAWSVGRGSEKLFFGSGTQLSVL.

The sample holds one count of this clone. The V call is TRBV18, the J call TRBJ2-2, with D possibly being TRBD2 (6 bases). There are 16 residues in the CDR3. Germline CDR1 and CDR2: KGHSH and LQKENI. V lost 2 bases and J lost 5, with 15 bases in between. This CDR3 reads CASSPYEGGATGELFF. In DNA form, the CDR3 reads TGTGCCAGCTCACCATACGAGGGAGGAGCTACCGGGGAGCTGTTTTTT.

The chain is built from TRBV5-5 and TRBJ2-7, with D maybe TRBD2 (5 bases). The ends were cut back, 0 bases at V and 2 bases at J, with 6 bases in the middle. CDR1 and CDR2 (germline): SGHKS, YYEKEE (reference sequence). The CDR3 contains 13 residues. CDR3 bases: TGTGCCAGCAGCTTGGCGGGGACCTACGAGCAGTACGTC. Its translation: CASSLAGTYEQYV.

This rearrangement joins TRBV15 to TRBJ1-1; 10 bases map to TRBD1. The CDR3 has 13 amino acids. Per germline, CDR1 LNHNV and CDR2 YYDKDF (reference sequence). Trimming took 5 bases from V and 6 from J; bases not matched to a gene: 3. DNA for the CDR3: TGTGCCACCAGCGGACAGGGGGAGGCTGAAGCTTTCTTT. Translation gives CATSGQGEAEAFF.

The chain joins TRBV5-1 to TRBJ1-2; 7 positions agree with TRBD1. The V gene's germline CDR1 is SGHRS and CDR2 YFSETQ. The V gene end was trimmed by 3 bases and the J gene end by 5 bases; junction bases not matched to a gene: 1. This CDR3 is built from 12 residues. CDR3 nucleotide sequence: TGCGCCAGCAGCTCGACAGGGTATGGCTACACCTTC. As protein: CASSSTGYGYTF.

The chain employs TRBV11-2 and TRBJ1-1, with D possibly TRBD1 on 6 matching bases. Trimming removed 11 bases from V and 5 bases from J, with 18 bases in between. The CDR3 contains 13 residues. CDR1 is SGHAT, CDR2 FQNNGV, per germline. The CDR3 region has the DNA TGTGCCGGGTCCCAGGGGCATGGGACTGAAGCTTTCTTT. This codes for CAGSQGHGTEAFF.

The genes are TRBV27 and TRBJ2-3; TRBD2 aligns across 8 bases. Germline CDR1 reads MNHEY; CDR2 reads SMNVEV (reference sequence). V was pared by 5 bases and J by 2 bases, with 6 bases of the junction left unmatched. The CDR3 is made up of 15 amino acids. The CDR3 spells CASSDSGTYTDTQYF. CDR3 DNA: TGTGCCAGCAGTGATAGCGGGACCTACACAGATACGCAGTATTTT.